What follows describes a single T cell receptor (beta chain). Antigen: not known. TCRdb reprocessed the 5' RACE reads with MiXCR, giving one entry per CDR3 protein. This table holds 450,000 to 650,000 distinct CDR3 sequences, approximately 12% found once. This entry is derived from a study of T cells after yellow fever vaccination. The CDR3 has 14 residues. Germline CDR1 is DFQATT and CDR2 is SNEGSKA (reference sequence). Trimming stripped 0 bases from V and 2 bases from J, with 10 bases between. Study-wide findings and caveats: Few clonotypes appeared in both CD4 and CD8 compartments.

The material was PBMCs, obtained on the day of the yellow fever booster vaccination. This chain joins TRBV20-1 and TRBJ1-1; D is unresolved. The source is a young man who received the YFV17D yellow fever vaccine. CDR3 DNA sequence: TGCAGTGCTAGAGATGTAATGGGTAACACTGAAGCTTTCTTT. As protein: CSARDVMGNTEAFF.